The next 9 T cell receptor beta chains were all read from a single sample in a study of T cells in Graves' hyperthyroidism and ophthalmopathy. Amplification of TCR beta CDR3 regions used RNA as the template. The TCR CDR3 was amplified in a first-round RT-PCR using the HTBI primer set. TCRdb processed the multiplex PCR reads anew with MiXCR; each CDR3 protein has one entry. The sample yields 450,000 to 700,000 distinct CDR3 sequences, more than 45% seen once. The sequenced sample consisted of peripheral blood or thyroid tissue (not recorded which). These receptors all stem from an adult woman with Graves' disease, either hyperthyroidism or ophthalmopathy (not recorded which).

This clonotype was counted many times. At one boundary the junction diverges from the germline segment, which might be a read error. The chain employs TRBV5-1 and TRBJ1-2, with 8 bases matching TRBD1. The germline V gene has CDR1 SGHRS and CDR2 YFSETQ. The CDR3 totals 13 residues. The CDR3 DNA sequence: TGTGCCAGCAGCTTAGGACAGGGTGACGGCTACACCTTC. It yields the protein CASSLGQGDGYTF.

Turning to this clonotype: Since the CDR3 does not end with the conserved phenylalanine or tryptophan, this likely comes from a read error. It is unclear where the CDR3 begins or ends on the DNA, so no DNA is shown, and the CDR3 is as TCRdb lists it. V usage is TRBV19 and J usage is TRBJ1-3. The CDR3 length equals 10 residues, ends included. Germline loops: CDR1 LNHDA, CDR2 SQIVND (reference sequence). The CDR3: CASRLAGANT.

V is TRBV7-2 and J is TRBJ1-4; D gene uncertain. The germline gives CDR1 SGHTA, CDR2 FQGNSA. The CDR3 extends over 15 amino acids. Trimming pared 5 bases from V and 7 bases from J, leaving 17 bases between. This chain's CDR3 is CASSPQEAVGEKLFF. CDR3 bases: TGTGCCAGCAGCCCCCAAGAGGCCGTGGGTGAAAAACTGTTTTTT.

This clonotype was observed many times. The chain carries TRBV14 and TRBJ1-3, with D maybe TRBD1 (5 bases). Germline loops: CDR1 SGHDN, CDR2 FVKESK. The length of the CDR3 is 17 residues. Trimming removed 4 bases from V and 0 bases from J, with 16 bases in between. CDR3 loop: CASSLESGTFSGNTIYF. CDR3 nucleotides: TGTGCCAGCAGCCTAGAATCCGGGACCTTCTCTGGAAACACCATATATTTT. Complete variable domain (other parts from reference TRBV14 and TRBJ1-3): EAGVTQFPSHSVIEKGQTVTLRCDPISGHDNLYWYRRVMGKEIKFLLHFVKESKQDESGMPNNRFLAERTGGTYSTLKVQPAELEDSGVYFCASSLESGTFSGNTIYFGEGSWLTVV.

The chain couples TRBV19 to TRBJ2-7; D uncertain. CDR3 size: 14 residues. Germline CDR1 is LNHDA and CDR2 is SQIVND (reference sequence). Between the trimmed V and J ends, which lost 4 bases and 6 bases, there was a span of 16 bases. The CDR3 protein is CASSNVGRLREQYF. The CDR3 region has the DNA TGTGCCAGTAGTAACGTTGGCAGGTTGCGCGAGCAGTACTTC.

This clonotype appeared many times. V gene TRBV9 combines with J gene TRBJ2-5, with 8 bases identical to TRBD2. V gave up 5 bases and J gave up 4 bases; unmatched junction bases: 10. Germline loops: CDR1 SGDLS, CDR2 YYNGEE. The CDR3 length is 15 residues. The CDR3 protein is CASSDGSGTVETQYF. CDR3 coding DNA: TGTGCCAGCAGTGATGGTAGCGGGACGGTAGAGACCCAGTACTTC.

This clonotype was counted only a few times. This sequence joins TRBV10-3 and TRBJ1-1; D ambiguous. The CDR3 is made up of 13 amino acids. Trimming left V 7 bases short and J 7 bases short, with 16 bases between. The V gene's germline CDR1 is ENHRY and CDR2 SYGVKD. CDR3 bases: TGTGCCATCAAAAACAGAGCTTGGCATGAAGCTTTCTTT. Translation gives CAIKNRAWHEAFF.

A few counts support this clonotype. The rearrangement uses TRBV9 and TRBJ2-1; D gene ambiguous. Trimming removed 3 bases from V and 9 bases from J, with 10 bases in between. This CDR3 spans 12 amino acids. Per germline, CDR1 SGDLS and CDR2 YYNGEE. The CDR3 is CASSGSNTEQFF. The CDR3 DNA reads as TGTGCCAGCAGCGGCTCCAACACTGAGCAGTTCTTC.

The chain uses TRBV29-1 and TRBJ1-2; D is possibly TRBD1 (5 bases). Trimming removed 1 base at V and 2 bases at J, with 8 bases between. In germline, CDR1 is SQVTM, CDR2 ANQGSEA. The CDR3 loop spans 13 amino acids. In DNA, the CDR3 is TGCAGCGTTGAAGGGGGGATCAACTATGGCTACACCTTC. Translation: CSVEGGINYGYTF.